Below are 32 T cell receptor beta chains sequenced from a single sample in a study of blood T cells in healthy people across ages (dated by TCRdb to the mid-2010s). Libraries were made using 5' RACE. The sequencing machine was an Illumina HiSeq 2500. The second PCR ran for about 6 to 12 cycles and used a J-beta primer mix along with a sample-barcoded 5' primer. The raw public data were reprocessed by TCRdb itself: fastp quality trimming at Q25, MiXCR clonotype calling, in-frame beta chains only. Each CDR3 protein appears once, grouped with its most common genes and DNA. The sample table contains approximately 1,000,000 distinct CDR3 sequences; only one count was recorded for 45% of them. In total, the top ten clones hold 15% to 20% of the sample. The sequenced sample consisted of blood. The receptors here all came from a woman aged 60 to 75 in good health.

This chain joins TRBV12-3 or TRBV12-4 and TRBJ2-5; a weak D match, TRBD2 (6 bases). The CDR3 has 15 amino acids. The V gene lost 5 bases and the J gene lost 4 bases, with 17 bases spanning the gap. The CDR3 bases are TGTGCCAGCAGTCCCTACTCGGAGGGCGCAGAGACCCAGTACTTC. The encoded protein is CASSPYSEGAETQYF.

J is TRBJ2-3 and V is TRBV12-5; TRBD2 aligns across 9 bases. The V gene end was trimmed by 3 bases and the J gene end by 3 bases; junction bases not matched to a gene: 10. Germline V gene lookup returns CDR1 LGHNT and CDR2 FRNRAP. This CDR3 is 17 amino acids long. The CDR3 coding sequence is TGTGCTAGTGGTTTTTTGACTAGCGGAGGGGGGACAGATACGCAGTATTTT. Its protein product is CASGFLTSGGGTDTQYF. Drawing the rest from reference TRBV12-5 and TRBJ2-3, the complete variable domain is DARVTQTPRHKVTEMGQEVTMRCQPILGHNTVFWYRQTMMQGLELLAYFRNRAPLDDSGMPKDRFSAEMPDATLATLKIQPSEPRDSAVYFCASGFLTSGGGTDTQYFGPGTRLTVL.

The rearrangement joins TRBV4-1 to TRBJ2-3, with D maybe TRBD1 (6 bases). The CDR3 covers 16 residues. Trimming cost V 4 bases and J 5 bases, with 19 bases left between them. CDR1 and CDR2 (germline): MGHRA, YSYEKL. As DNA, the CDR3 is TGCGCCAGCAGCCGGGTCCCGGGACAACCTTTAGATACGCAGTATTTT. Amino acid sequence: CASSRVPGQPLDTQYF.

The J gene is TRBJ2-2, the V gene TRBV19; no firm D call. This CDR3 is built from 13 residues. The germline V and J ends were trimmed by 7 bases and 0 bases, with 6 bases remaining between them. CDR1 and CDR2 (germline): LNHDA, SQIVND (reference sequence). The CDR3 DNA reads as TGTGCCAGTACTACAGCGAACACCGGGGAGCTGTTTTTT. This translates into CASTTANTGELFF. Filled out from reference TRBV19 and TRBJ2-2, the complete variable domain reads DGGITQSPKYLFRKEGQNVTLSCEQNLNHDAMYWYRQDPGQGLRLIYYSQIVNDFQKGDIAEGYSVSREKKESFPLTVTSAQKNPTAFYLCASTTANTGELFFGEGSRLTVL.

This chain joins TRBV28 and TRBJ1-1; TRBD1 agrees at 7 bases. From germline, CDR1 is MDHEN and CDR2 SYDVKM. This CDR3 has 14 amino acids. The V segment lost 5 bases and the J segment 1 base; nucleotides outside the gene matches: 4. The CDR3 DNA sequence: TGTGCCAGCAGTGTCCGGGACAGGAACACTGAAGCTTTCTTT. Translation gives CASSVRDRNTEAFF.

This sequence joins TRBV30 and TRBJ1-4; 7 bases are a match to TRBD1. The ends lost 1 base at V and 5 bases at J; junction bases unmatched: 7. Germline V gene data show CDR1 as GTSNPN and CDR2 as SVGIG (reference sequence). The CDR3 extends over 15 amino acids. The CDR3 DNA sequence: TGTGCCTGGAGTGCCCTGGACAGGAGAAATGAAAAACTGTTTTTT. This sequence encodes CAWSALDRRNEKLFF.

This clonotype showed up just a few times. This chain connects TRBV2 to TRBJ2-4, with D uncertain. The V end lost 0 bases, the J end lost 0 bases, and 9 bases lay between the germline ends. This CDR3 spans 16 amino acids. The germline V gene encodes CDR1 SNHLY and CDR2 FYNNEI. CDR3 region: CASSEAYRLAKNIQYF. The CDR3 nucleotides are TGTGCCAGCAGTGAAGCCTATAGATTAGCCAAAAACATTCAGTACTTC.

The chain joins TRBV4-2 to TRBJ2-7; 12 bases are a match to TRBD2. With 3 bases clipped from V and 7 bases from J, the junction kept 4 bases outside the gene matches. Germline lookup yields CDR1 LGHNA and CDR2 YNFKEQ. This CDR3 has 14 residues. The CDR3 is CASSQTSGRVEQYF. The DNA of the CDR3 is TGTGCCAGCAGCCAGACTAGCGGGAGAGTAGAGCAGTACTTC.

This clonotype was counted only a few times. The chain couples TRBV12-3 or TRBV12-4 to TRBJ2-7, with a possible D match to TRBD2 (6 bases). The ends were cut back, 6 bases at V and 3 bases at J, with 12 bases in the middle. The CDR3 is made up of 13 amino acids. Here the CDR3 reads CASSPGLNYEQYF. The CDR3 coding sequence is TGTGCCAGCAGCCCGGGACTGAACTACGAGCAGTACTTC.

This clonotype was counted at least ten times. The chain couples TRBV4-1 to TRBJ2-7; 7 nucleotides align to TRBD2. This CDR3 contains 14 residues. Trimming took 4 bases from V and 7 from J; bases not matched to a gene: 10. CDR1 and CDR2 (germline): MGHRA, YSYEKL. This chain's CDR3 is CASSPRPVAGEQYF. The CDR3 DNA follows: TGCGCCAGCAGCCCACGCCCGGTAGCGGGTGAGCAGTACTTC.

The J gene is TRBJ1-6, the V gene TRBV7-9, with D possibly matching TRBD1 (6 bases). V gave up 7 bases and J gave up 6 bases, with 13 bases separating them. This CDR3 spans 14 amino acids. From germline, CDR1 is SEHNR and CDR2 FQNEAQ (reference sequence). CDR3 DNA sequence: TGTGCCAGCACCGAAGGGGGGATTAATTCACCCCTCCACTTT. Translation: CASTEGGINSPLHF.

V usage is TRBV2 and J usage is TRBJ2-7; D remains ambiguous. Germline CDR1 and CDR2: SNHLY and FYNNEI. The CDR3 sequence is 13 residues long. Trimming removed 8 bases at V and 4 bases at J, with 15 bases between. CDR3 sequence (DNA): TGTGCCAGCTCTATAACAAACAAATACGAGCAGTACTTC. Translated, it gives CASSITNKYEQYF.

The chain combines TRBV4-1 with TRBJ1-5, with D possibly TRBD1 on 5 matching bases. Germline-derived CDR1 and CDR2 are MGHRA and YSYEKL. V was cut by 0 bases and J by 0 bases, with 12 bases left in between. This CDR3 comprises 17 residues. Here the CDR3 DNA reads TGCGCCAGCAGCCAAGACCCGTCGACAGATAGCAATCAGCCCCAGCATTTT. It translates to CASSQDPSTDSNQPQHF.

This rearrangement joins TRBV6-5 to TRBJ2-7; 8 positions match TRBD2. CDR3 length: 17 residues. V lost 1 base and J lost 5; bases outside the gene matches: 13. Germline assignment: CDR1 MNHEY and CDR2 SVGAGI. CDR3 protein: CASSYWNQAGVLDEQYF. In nucleotides, the CDR3 is TGTGCCAGCAGTTACTGGAACCAAGCGGGAGTTCTGGACGAGCAGTACTTC.

CDR3 loop: CASFRDRANQRYEQYF. The CDR3 coding sequence is TGTGCCAGCTTCCGGGACAGGGCCAACCAAAGGTACGAGCAGTACTTC. J is TRBJ2-7 and V is TRBV6-4; the match to TRBD1 covers 9 bases. With 8 bases clipped from V and 4 bases from J, the junction kept 15 bases outside the gene matches. Germline-derived CDR1 and CDR2 are MRHNA and SNTAGT. CDR3 length: 16 residues.

This rearrangement joins TRBV29-1 to TRBJ2-5; TRBD2 aligns across 8 bases. After removal of 7 bases from V and 4 bases from J, the junction contained 11 bases not matched to a gene. The V gene's germline CDR1 is SQVTM and CDR2 ANQGSEA. This CDR3 comprises 14 residues. For the CDR3, the DNA is TGCAGCGCCCCGGGTAGCGGGATTGTAGAGACCCAGTACTTC. Translating it yields CSAPGSGIVETQYF.

This rearrangement joins TRBV6-1 to TRBJ2-4; 10 nucleotides align to TRBD2. The CDR3 is made up of 15 amino acids. V lost 4 bases, J lost 13 bases, and 13 bases stayed unmatched. The germline CDR1 and CDR2 sequences are MNHNS and SASEGT. The DNA for the CDR3 is TGTGCCAGCAGTGGCTTACTAGCGGGATACAATGAGCAGTACTTC. The encoded protein is CASSGLLAGYNEQYF.

Details on this clonotype: This sequence may be a read error, since a much larger clone differs from it by one base. The CDR3 region is CASSSWTSGRDEQFF. The CDR3 nucleotides are TGTGCCAGCAGTTCGTGGACTAGCGGGAGGGATGAGCAGTTCTTC. The chain links TRBV27 to TRBJ2-1, with 15 bases fitting TRBD2. From germline, CDR1 is MNHEY and CDR2 SMNVEV (reference sequence). The CDR3 runs 15 residues. Trimming cost V 4 bases and J 8 bases; bases outside gene matches: 3.

In this sample, this clonotype turned up a few times. The chain carries TRBV15 and TRBJ2-5, with D unresolved. Deletions cut 0 bases from V and 6 bases from J, with 5 bases between. This CDR3 region has 12 residues. The germline CDR1 and CDR2 sequences are LNHNV and YYDKDF (reference sequence). The CDR3 loop is CATSRDGQTQYF. CDR3 in DNA: TGTGCCACCAGCAGAGATGGGCAGACCCAGTACTTC.

The DNA for the CDR3 is TGTGCCAGCAAAGGGGACAGGGGGCGGGTGGAGACCCAGTACTTC. It specifies CASKGDRGRVETQYF. The J gene is TRBJ2-5, the V gene TRBV2, with TRBD1 matching over 12 bases. This CDR3 spans 15 amino acids. Looked up from germline, CDR1 is SNHLY and CDR2 is FYNNEI. Trimming at V came to 7 bases and at J to 5 bases, leaving 8 bases not matched to a gene.

The chain combines TRBV7-8 with TRBJ2-7; D is perhaps TRBD2 (6 bases). The V gene's germline CDR1 is SGHVS and CDR2 FQNEAQ. V lost 1 base, J lost 6 bases, and 16 bases lay in between. The CDR3 extends over 15 amino acids. CDR3 DNA sequence: TGTGCCAGCAGCTTAGGAGTCCGCGGGAACGGCGAGCAGTACTTC. This sequence encodes CASSLGVRGNGEQYF.

V gene TRBV27 combines with J gene TRBJ1-1, with D uncertain. The V gene lost 5 bases and the J gene lost 5 bases, with 18 bases spanning the gap. The CDR3 has 15 amino acids. In germline, CDR1 is MNHEY, CDR2 SMNVEV (reference sequence). The CDR3 sequence: CASSATSSTNTEAFF. The CDR3 region has the DNA TGTGCCAGCAGTGCTACATCATCCACCAATACTGAAGCTTTCTTT.

This clonotype appeared many times. The rearrangement links TRBV24-1 to TRBJ2-3; 11 positions match TRBD1. The germline V gene encodes CDR1 KGHDR and CDR2 SFDVKD. The CDR3 has 16 residues. V was pared by 3 bases and J by 1 base, with 2 bases of the junction left unmatched. CDR3 nucleotide sequence: TGTGCCACCAGTGATCGGACAGGGGGCGGCACAGATACGCAGTATTTT. Protein product: CATSDRTGGGTDTQYF.

The chain has TRBV5-1 and TRBJ2-1; D could derive from TRBD1 or TRBD2 (6 bases each). Germline CDR1 reads SGHRS; CDR2 reads YFSETQ. This CDR3 has 16 amino acids. V shed 0 bases and J shed 5 bases, with 15 bases lying between them. For the CDR3, the DNA is TGCGCCAGCAGCTTGGGAGGGGGACTCAGCAACAATGAGCAGTTCTTC. Protein: CASSLGGGLSNNEQFF.

The chain is built from TRBV20-1 and TRBJ2-7, with 9 bases identical to TRBD2. The CDR3 loop spans 14 amino acids. With 6 bases clipped from V and 0 bases from J, the junction kept 6 bases outside the gene matches. Germline-derived CDR1 and CDR2 are DFQATT and SNEGSKA (reference sequence). CDR3 sequence reads: CSAIAGESSYEQYF. CDR3 in DNA: TGCAGTGCGATAGCGGGAGAGAGCTCCTACGAGCAGTACTTC.

The chain carries TRBV12-3 or TRBV12-4 and TRBJ2-7; D is perhaps TRBD1 or TRBD2 (5 bases each). The CDR3 length is 16 residues. V was pared by 5 bases and J by 3 bases, with 20 bases between. CDR3 in amino acids: CASSPPSRDGFYEQYF. CDR3 sequence (DNA): TGTGCCAGCAGTCCTCCGAGTCGGGACGGGTTCTACGAGCAGTACTTC.

The chain employs TRBV29-1 and TRBJ2-3; D uncertain. Per the germline V gene, CDR1 is SQVTM and CDR2 is ANQGSEA. Trimming pared 4 bases from V and 4 bases from J, leaving 9 bases between. The CDR3 sequence is 12 residues long. The CDR3 DNA reads as TGCAGCGTTGTAAGGGTTGCAGATACGCAGTATTTT. Protein: CSVVRVADTQYF.

This clonotype was counted between two and nine times. This chain uses TRBV6-5 with TRBJ2-7, with TRBD1 matching over 7 bases. The trim removed 2 bases at V and 3 bases at J, leaving 7 bases unmatched. CDR1 and CDR2 from the germline V gene are MNHEY and SVGAGI. This CDR3 is 15 amino acids long. CDR3 in DNA: TGTGCCAGCAGTTACCAAGGGACAGAACTCTACGAGCAGTACTTC. Translation gives CASSYQGTELYEQYF.

This clonotype has only a few counts. The CDR3 here is CASRPETKSGETQYF. For the CDR3, the DNA is TGTGCCAGCAGACCCGAGACTAAGAGTGGAGAGACCCAGTACTTC. The chain joins TRBV7-9 to TRBJ2-5; weak D call: TRBD2 (5 bases). Germline CDR1 SEHNR, CDR2 FQNEAQ (reference sequence). V dropped 6 bases and J dropped 4 bases, with 18 bases sitting between them. This CDR3 has 15 amino acids.

At least ten counts were recorded for this clonotype. The CDR3 DNA sequence: TGTGCCAGCAGTTTTGGGGGATACTACGAGCAGTACTTC. Amino acids: CASSFGGYYEQYF. J is TRBJ2-7 and V is TRBV28; D could derive from TRBD1 or TRBD2 (5 bases each). Germline V gives CDR1 MDHEN, CDR2 SYDVKM. The CDR3 is made up of 13 amino acids. Deletions cut 3 bases from V and 3 bases from J, with 9 bases between. Full variable domain (missing parts from reference TRBV28 and TRBJ2-7): DVKVTQSSRYLVKRTGEKVFLECVQDMDHENMFWYRQDPGLGLRLIYFSYDVKMKEKGDIPEGYSVSREKKERFSLILESASTNQTSMYLCASSFGGYYEQYFGPGTRLTVT.

Only a few counts were recorded for this clonotype. The rearrangement links TRBV29-1 to TRBJ2-1; maybe TRBD2 (5 bases). The germline V gene has CDR1 SQVTM and CDR2 ANQGSEA. This CDR3 region has 12 residues. Trimming pared 6 bases from V and 13 bases from J, leaving 19 bases between. The CDR3 is CSVEGDSEHQFF. The DNA for the CDR3 is TGCAGCGTCGAGGGCGACTCCGAACATCAGTTCTTC.

This clonotype has more than one count but fewer than ten. The J gene is TRBJ2-3, the V gene TRBV6-1, with D uncertain. The germline V and J ends were trimmed by 4 bases and 0 bases, with 11 bases remaining between them. Germline CDR1 MNHNS, CDR2 SASEGT. The CDR3 is 15 amino acids. Here the CDR3 reads CASSVPPASTDTQYF. CDR3 bases: TGTGCCAGCAGTGTTCCACCAGCTAGCACAGATACGCAGTATTTT.